This TCR beta chain is from a study of spatial heterogeneity in lung cancer. Overall study context: Compared with alpha-chain sequences, beta-chain sequences were consistently detected in greater numbers. Averaged across combinations, each unique TCR and UMI pairing appeared more than ten times in raw reads, which were uncorrected. Study results and limitations: At tumor resection, ubiquitous expanded TCRs were detected in blood more often than later.

J was trimmed by 4 bases and V by 3 bases; bases with no gene match: 4. The CDR3 has 15 residues. Germline V lookup: CDR1 SEHNR, CDR2 FQNEAQ (reference sequence). In regard to this clonotype: The antigen remains unidentified.

TCRdb recomputed calls from the 5' RACE reads with MiXCR, one row per CDR3 protein. The table records about 18,000 distinct CDR3 sequences, under 20% of them present only once. Described time point: sample taken at primary tumor resection. Without sorting, whole RNA was sequenced from tumor, nontumor lung or frozen PBMC. The donors comprised about 74 untreated early-stage non-small cell lung cancer patients. The sequence was collected from a male donor with early-stage non-small cell lung cancer. The sequenced sample was PBMCs, obtained at surgery. The chain uses TRBV7-9 and TRBJ2-1, with 9 bases lining up with TRBD2. The CDR3 sequence is CASSFRLADYNEQFF. CDR3 in DNA: TGTGCCAGCAGCTTCAGACTAGCGGATTACAATGAGCAGTTCTTC. The whole variable domain, remainder taken from reference TRBV7-9 and TRBJ2-1, is DTGVSQNPRHKITKRGQNVTFRCDPISEHNRLYWYRQTLGQGPEFLTYFQNEAQLEKSRLLSDRFSAERPKGSFSTLEIQRTEQGDSAMYLCASSFRLADYNEQFFGPGTRLTVL.